The clone carrying this TCR beta chain was counted only a few times. Its antigen is unidentified. This entry is derived from a study of beta chain features in type 1 diabetes. Study conclusions and caveats: In type 1 diabetes patients, VDJ junctions had fewer insertions; deletions at these junctions were more frequent. Moderate but significant shortening of TCRB CDR3s was recorded in all four CD4+ subsets from Type 1 diabetes patients. Whatever favoring of shorter templates PCR might show would apply equally to patients and controls.

The CDR3 has 13 amino acids. In germline, CDR1 is MNHEY, CDR2 SMNVEV (reference sequence). The ends were cut back, 5 bases at V and 6 bases at J, with 13 bases in the middle. Sorted CD4+ subsets: naive, central memory, regulatory, stem cell-like memory (CD45RO/CCR7/CD25/CD127/CD95/CD27 panel). Expressed TCRB transcripts were sequenced because the isolated RNA had all been reverse transcribed beforehand. Reads from naive, central memory and regulatory T cell samples averaged about 3.57 million. TCRdb's table, derived via immunoSEQ multiplex PCR, lists solely in-frame clones and lacks some. The sample contains around 650,000 clones, roughly 12% of which appear only once.

This sequence joins TRBV27 and TRBJ1-1, with unresolved D. Sample: naive CD4+ T cells from blood. The clonotype was recovered from a man aged 30 to 39 with type 1 diabetes. Here the CDR3 DNA reads TGTGCCAGCAGTACGGACCGGGTCCCTGAAGCTTTCTTT. Amino acids: CASSTDRVPEAFF.